The 18 T cell receptor beta chains below all came from one sample that was sequenced in a study. Each CDR3 protein gets one entry after TCRdb re-called the RT-PCR reads with MiXCR. The sample gives about 700,000 distinct CDR3 sequences, 12% to 15% of which show up once; 3.6% is in the top ten. What was sequenced was memory CD4+ T cells from blood. The receptors shown here come from a female donor in good health, serving as a healthy control.

As regards this clonotype: It may be a read error: a sequence one base away is much more abundant. V usage is TRBV29-1 and J usage is TRBJ2-1, with 9 bases fitting TRBD2. Per germline, CDR1 SQVTM and CDR2 ANQGSEA. The CDR3 is 15 amino acids. The V gene end was trimmed by 7 bases and the J gene end by 5 bases; junction bases not matched to a gene: 12. This CDR3 is CSGVLAGDAHNEQFF. CDR3 nucleotides: TGCAGCGGTGTGTTAGCGGGAGATGCCCACAATGAGCAGTTCTTC.

Written as DNA, the CDR3 is TGCGCCAGCAGCCGAGACCCCGGACCCTACGAGCAGTACTTC. It translates to CASSRDPGPYEQYF. This chain joins TRBV4-3 and TRBJ2-7; D gene ambiguous. Trimming left V 4 bases short and J 2 bases short, with 12 bases between. The germline V gene encodes CDR1 LGHNA and CDR2 YSLEER. This CDR3 has 14 residues.

The rearrangement joins TRBV4-2 to TRBJ1-5, with 8 bases lining up with TRBD1. V shed 1 base and J 2 bases; nucleotides not matched to a gene: 7. The CDR3 spans 17 residues. The germline gives CDR1 LGHNA, CDR2 YNFKEQ. The CDR3 DNA reads TGTGCCAGCAGCCAAGTGAGGGGACAGGATCGCAATCAGCCCCAGCATTTT. Its translation is CASSQVRGQDRNQPQHF.

J is TRBJ2-7 and V is TRBV5-1; tentative D call: TRBD2 (6 bases). The CDR3 length is 13 residues. The germline V gene has CDR1 SGHRS and CDR2 YFSETQ. V was cut by 1 base and J by 6 bases, with 11 bases left in between. The chain's CDR3 is CASSLTGGVEQYF. CDR3 coding DNA: TGCGCCAGCAGCTTGACAGGCGGGGTCGAGCAGTACTTC.

V and J are TRBV20-1 and TRBJ1-5; possible D gene TRBD1, 5 bases. The CDR3 is 15 residues long. Germline values: CDR1 DFQATT, CDR2 SNEGSKA (reference sequence). V was clipped by 5 bases and J by 3 bases, with 17 bases between them. The CDR3 DNA follows: TGCAGTGCTGAGGAGGGGAATGGGTACAATCAGCCCCAGCATTTT. Protein product: CSAEEGNGYNQPQHF.

Concerning this clonotype: A single base separates this from a much larger clone, so it may be a read error. The chain joins TRBV7-6 to TRBJ2-5; D might be TRBD2 (6 bases). The CDR3 loop spans 13 amino acids. Germline-derived CDR1 and CDR2 are SGHVS and FNYEAQ. Trimming removed 8 bases from V and 4 bases from J, with 14 bases in between. CDR3 protein: CASGGKGRETQYF. The DNA for the CDR3 is TGTGCCAGCGGCGGGAAGGGGAGAGAGACCCAGTACTTC.

The chain combines TRBV20-1 with TRBJ2-7; possible D gene TRBD1, 6 bases. The CDR3 spans 15 residues. The V gene lost 6 bases and the J gene lost 3 bases, with 21 bases spanning the gap. Germline V gives CDR1 DFQATT, CDR2 SNEGSKA (reference sequence). Here the CDR3 DNA reads TGCAGTGCCAGCAGCAGGGGCCTGAGCGTCTACGAGCAGTACTTC. Its protein product is CSASSRGLSVYEQYF.

This clonotype was detected a few times. This chain joins TRBV4-3 and TRBJ1-2; 10 nucleotides agree with TRBD1. The V segment lost 4 bases and the J segment 4 bases; nucleotides outside the gene matches: 6. The CDR3 contains 15 residues. Germline lookup yields CDR1 LGHNA and CDR2 YSLEER. In DNA, the CDR3 is TGCGCCAGCAGCCCGGGACAGGGGTTAGTCTATGGCTACACCTTC. Translating gives CASSPGQGLVYGYTF.

This clonotype was observed many times. A junction end diverges from the germline sequence, so it may reflect a read error. The chain recombines TRBV5-1 with TRBJ1-5; 9 positions match TRBD1. Germline V gives CDR1 SGHRS, CDR2 YFSETQ. The CDR3 contains 14 residues. In nucleotides, the CDR3 is TGTGCCAGCAGCTCGGGACAGGGTAATCAGCCCCAGCATTTT. Its protein is CASSSGQGNQPQHF.

The chain has TRBV12-3 or TRBV12-4 and TRBJ1-4; 11 nucleotides align to TRBD1. The CDR3 is 16 amino acids. Trimming at V came to 6 bases and at J to 7 bases, leaving 10 bases not matched to a gene. CDR3 region: CASSLGQGAWIEKLFF. CDR3 nucleotides: TGTGCCAGCAGCCTCGGACAGGGGGCATGGATTGAAAAACTGTTTTTT.

This clonotype turned up a few times. The chain carries TRBV25-1 and TRBJ2-3, with D unclear. V gave up 2 bases and J gave up 0 bases, with 9 bases separating them. The germline gives CDR1 MGHDK, CDR2 SYGVNS. This CDR3 is 15 amino acids long. CDR3 nucleotides: TGTGCCAGCAGTGAACAGCGCACTAGCACAGATACGCAGTATTTT. This codes for CASSEQRTSTDTQYF.

The table lists this clonotype with many counts. The rearrangement joins TRBV20-1 to TRBJ2-1; 13 bases are shared with TRBD2. Germline CDR1 reads DFQATT; CDR2 reads SNEGSKA (reference sequence). Unmatched junction bases numbered 5, after V lost 5 bases and J lost 4 bases. The CDR3 loop spans 15 amino acids. In DNA, the CDR3 is TGCAGTGCTTCCGGGACTAGCGGGAAGTACAATGAGCAGTTCTTC. Protein: CSASGTSGKYNEQFF.

The V call is TRBV24-1, the J call TRBJ2-5, with D possibly being TRBD2 (7 bases). V was pared by 2 bases and J by 3 bases, with 12 bases between. In germline, CDR1 is KGHDR, CDR2 SFDVKD. The CDR3 consists of 15 residues. CDR3 sequence (DNA): TGTGCCACCAGTGATTGGGGGGGCAGGGAAGAGACCCAGTACTTC. Its protein product is CATSDWGGREETQYF.

This clonotype was seen at least ten times. The CDR3 DNA is TGTGCCGGTCTCCCTCGATCCTACGAGCAGTACTTC. Translation: CAGLPRSYEQYF. This chain connects TRBV6-4 to TRBJ2-7; D uncertain. Per germline, CDR1 MRHNA and CDR2 SNTAGT. CDR3 length: 12 amino acids. Trimming took 11 bases from V and 1 from J, leaving 12 bases between them.

This clonotype was counted only a few times. The J gene is TRBJ2-2, the V gene TRBV20-1; 7 bases map to TRBD2. The CDR3 runs to 16 residues. From germline, CDR1 is DFQATT and CDR2 SNEGSKA (reference sequence). V shed 3 bases, J shed 5 bases, and the junction held 12 bases outside the gene matches. The CDR3 DNA sequence: TGCAGTGCTAGTGTGACTAGCTTTACCTATACCGGGGAGCTGTTTTTT. It codes for CSASVTSFTYTGELFF.

This clonotype has a handful of counts. The CDR3 reads CASQGGEGRYGYTF. The CDR3 DNA reads as TGTGCCAGTCAGGGAGGGGAAGGGCGGTATGGCTACACCTTC. This rearrangement joins TRBV12-3 or TRBV12-4 to TRBJ1-2, with D possibly TRBD1 on 5 matching bases. V shed 9 bases and J shed 5 bases, with 19 bases lying between them. The length of the CDR3 is 14 residues.

This clonotype was counted a few times. V gene TRBV4-2 combines with J gene TRBJ1-5; 8 positions agree with TRBD1. The CDR3 is 14 amino acids. V lost 9 bases, J lost 1 base, and 5 bases stayed unmatched. Germline CDR1 reads LGHNA; CDR2 reads YNFKEQ. CDR3 region: CASSGGLSNQPQHF. The CDR3 DNA follows: TGTGCCAGTTCAGGGGGCCTAAGCAATCAGCCCCAGCATTTT.

This chain links TRBV6-2 or TRBV6-3 with TRBJ2-7; 7 nucleotides align to TRBD1. V dropped 7 bases and J dropped 0; count of bases not matched to a gene: 12. From germline, CDR1 is MNHEY and CDR2 SVGEGT. The CDR3 has 16 residues. In DNA form, the CDR3 reads TGTGCCAGCAAAAAGATGGGGACAGTGAACTCCTACGAGCAGTACTTC. It codes for CASKKMGTVNSYEQYF.